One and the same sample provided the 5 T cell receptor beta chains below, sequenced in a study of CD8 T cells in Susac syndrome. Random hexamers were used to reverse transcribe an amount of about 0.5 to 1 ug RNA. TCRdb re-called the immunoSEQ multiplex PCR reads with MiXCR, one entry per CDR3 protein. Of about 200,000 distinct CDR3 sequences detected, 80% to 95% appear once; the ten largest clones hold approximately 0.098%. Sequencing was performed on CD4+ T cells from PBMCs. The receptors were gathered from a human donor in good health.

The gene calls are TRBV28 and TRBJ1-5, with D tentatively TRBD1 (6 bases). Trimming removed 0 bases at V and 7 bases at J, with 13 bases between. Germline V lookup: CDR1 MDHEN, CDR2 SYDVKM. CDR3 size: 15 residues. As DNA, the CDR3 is TGTGCCAGCAGTTTATGGGGGGCTCGTTTACAGCCCCAGCATTTT. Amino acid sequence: CASSLWGARLQPQHF.

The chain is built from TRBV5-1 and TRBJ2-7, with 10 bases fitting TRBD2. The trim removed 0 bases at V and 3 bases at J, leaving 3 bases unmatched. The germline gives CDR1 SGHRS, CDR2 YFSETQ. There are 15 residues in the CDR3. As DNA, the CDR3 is TGCGCCAGCAGCTTGGATAGCGGGGGGCTCTACGAGCAGTACGTC. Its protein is CASSLDSGGLYEQYV.

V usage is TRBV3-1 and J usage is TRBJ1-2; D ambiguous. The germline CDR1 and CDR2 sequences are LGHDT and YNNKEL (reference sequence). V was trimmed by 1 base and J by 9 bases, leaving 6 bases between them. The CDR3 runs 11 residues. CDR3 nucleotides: TGTGCCAGCAGCCAAGCCCACAGCTACACCTTC. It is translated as CASSQAHSYTF.

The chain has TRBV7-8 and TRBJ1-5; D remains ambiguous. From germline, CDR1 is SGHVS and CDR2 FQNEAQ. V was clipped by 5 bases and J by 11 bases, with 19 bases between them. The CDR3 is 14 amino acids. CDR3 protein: CASSQDVAKVSQHF. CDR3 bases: TGTGCCAGCAGCCAGGACGTCGCCAAGGTGTCCCAGCATTTT.

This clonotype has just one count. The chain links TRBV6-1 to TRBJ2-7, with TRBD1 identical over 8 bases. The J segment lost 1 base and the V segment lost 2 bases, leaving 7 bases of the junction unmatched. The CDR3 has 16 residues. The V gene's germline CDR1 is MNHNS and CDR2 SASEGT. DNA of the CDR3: TGTGCCAGCAGTGAACAGGGGGCGCAGTCGTCCTACGAGCAGTACGTC. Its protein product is CASSEQGAQSSYEQYV.